This TCR beta chain came from a study of CD8 T cells in ankylosing spondylitis (dated by TCRdb to about 2017). A note on the overall study: The study set out to find disease-linked TCR variants by profiling T cell receptor beta repertoires in ankylosing spondylitis patients and healthy donors. The full study cohort was made up of approximately 27 ankylosing spondylitis patients and 108 healthy donors. Samples of peripheral blood were taken, and for ankylosing spondylitis patients, synovial fluid was collected as well. Study-wide findings and limitations: Some motif variants had previously been reported in the synovial fluid and blood of reactive arthritis patients, which suggests shared mechanisms of disease initiation. Blood from ankylosing spondylitis patients appeared to be characterized by a TCR beta motif composed of roughly eight highly homologous amino acid variants. The disease-linked clones were reported to be significantly enriched in matched synovial fluid samples from ankylosing spondylitis patients. A CD8+ phenotype was shown by the disease-linked clones, which were found at relatively low frequencies in peripheral blood.

Comment on this clonotype: This receptor's antigen is unknown. No base qualities exist here, and no much larger clone lies one base off it.

For sequencing, an Illumina HiSeq 2500 was employed. TCR beta libraries were prepared by quantitative 5'-RACE with molecular barcodes. In the source study's methods: A new computational method, built on a probabilistic model of VDJ rearrangement, was used to identify disease-linked TCR variants. The public reads were reprocessed in TCRdb via fastp at Q25 and MiXCR, keeping in-frame beta chains. For every CDR3 protein sequence, its rows merge into one entry that carries the most common genes and DNA. These V and J calls are TCRdb output, not the study's own analysis. The sample table contains about 750,000 distinct CDR3 sequences; only one count was recorded for around 19% of them. About a fifth of the sample is taken by the ten largest. Measured from the cysteine to the phenylalanine, the CDR3 is 16 residues long. Only the CDR3 portion is preserved as DNA: 48 bases, with reading frame beginning at the first base. The germline V gene provides CDR1 MGHRA and CDR2 YSYEKL. Trimming leaves V shorter by 0 bases and J shorter by 6 bases, with the junction holding 3 bases beyond the gene matches.

This receptor chain uses TRBV4-1 and TRBJ2-2; 11 central bases correspond to TRBD1. The sequence was obtained from a male donor with ankylosing spondylitis. Sequenced: blood, either unsorted or a sorted T cell fraction (not recorded which). In nucleotide form, the sequence is TGCGCCAGCAGCCAAGATGGGGACAGGGGGGCCGGGGAGCTGTTTTTT. The translation is CASSQDGDRGAGELFF.